One and the same sample provided the 4 T cell receptor beta chains below, sequenced in a study of Ad26.COV2.S vaccination and SARS-CoV-2 variants listed by TCRdb under 2021. The sample's treatment or condition label is to be understood as: approximately 18 received Ad26.COV2.S at low or high dose, single or two shots; a few received placebo; per-sample allocation not given. For vaccine and placebo recipients, the sequenced repertoires came from samples collected on day 63 after the first injection. Libraries were built with the immunoSEQ multiplex PCR assay. TCRdb stores this immuneACCESS table with in-frame sequences only. Part of the clones is absent; in the studies checked, under half of the shortfall reflects unresolved V genes, and no reason is known for the rest. The sample contains around 340,000 clones, 86% of them found a single time. About 10% of the sample goes to the ten largest clones.

The sample consisted of peripheral blood, taken in a trial of Ad26.COV2.S vaccine versus placebo. These receptors were obtained from a person between 18 and 65 years old who received the Ad26.COV2.S COVID-19 vaccine or a placebo.

The chain uses TRBV19 and TRBJ1-4; weak D call: TRBD1 (6 bases). The germline V gene encodes CDR1 LNHDA and CDR2 SQIVND (reference sequence). This CDR3 has 13 residues. V was trimmed by 7 bases and J by 10 bases, leaving 16 bases between them. This CDR3 is CASTRQGFAKLFF. CDR3 sequence (DNA): TGTGCCAGTACTCGGCAGGGGTTCGCAAAACTGTTTTTT.

This clone was seen once. The V call is TRBV28, the J call TRBJ1-4; D unclear. CDR1 is MDHEN, CDR2 SYDVKM, per germline. This CDR3 comprises 12 residues. The germline V and J ends were trimmed by 5 bases and 8 bases, with 9 bases remaining between them. The CDR3 nucleotides read TGTGCCAGCAGTGGACCGAAAGAAAAACTGTTTTTT. It translates to CASSGPKEKLFF.

The chain combines TRBV9 with TRBJ1-1; D is ambiguous. The CDR3 length is 12 residues. Deletions cut 3 bases from V and 0 bases from J, with 3 bases between. Germline V gives CDR1 SGDLS, CDR2 YYNGEE. In DNA, the CDR3 is TGTGCCAGCAGCGACATGAACACTGAAGCTTTCTTT. This codes for CASSDMNTEAFF.

The genes are TRBV6-6 and TRBJ1-6, with TRBD1 identical over 7 bases. The germline gives CDR1 MNHNY, CDR2 SVGAGI (reference sequence). The length of the CDR3 is 14 residues. V trimming: 7 bases; J trimming: 7 bases; junction bases outside the gene matches: 7. The CDR3 loop reads CASTIGGSNSPLHF. The DNA for the CDR3 is TGTGCCAGCACCATAGGGGGCTCAAATTCACCCCTCCACTTT.